The next 17 T cell receptor beta chains were all read from a single sample in a study of cytomegalovirus exposure and HLA in healthy donors. 13 Jbeta primers and 60 Vbeta primers were used for the PCR. TCRdb keeps only in-frame clones here, not all; method: immunoSEQ multiplex PCR. The data hold about 160,000 clones, with more than 80% observed a single time. The specimen sequenced was PBMCs. The receptors originated from a young woman in good health and CMV-seronegative.

The rearrangement joins TRBV18 to TRBJ2-1; TRBD2 agrees at 9 bases. CDR1 KGHSH and CDR2 LQKENI come from the germline V gene. The CDR3 is 16 amino acids. V lost 1 base and J lost 1; bases outside the gene matches: 2. The CDR3 DNA is TGTGCCAGCTCACCACTACTAGCGGGTTCCTACAATGAGCAGTTCTTC. Protein: CASSPLLAGSYNEQFF.

This rearrangement joins TRBV5-1 to TRBJ2-3; 8 bases fit TRBD2. Trimming cost V 1 base and J 4 bases; bases outside gene matches: 2. Germline V gene lookup returns CDR1 SGHRS and CDR2 YFSETQ. This CDR3 is built from 14 residues. For the CDR3, the DNA is TGCGCCAGCAGCTTGATAGCGGGACCAGATACGCAGTATTTT. Translated: CASSLIAGPDTQYF. Combining the CDR3 with reference TRBV5-1 and TRBJ2-3 gives the whole variable domain KAGVTQTPRYLIKTRGQQVTLSCSPISGHRSVSWYQQTPGQGLQFLFEYFSETQRNKGNFPGRFSGRQFSNSRSEMNVSTLELGDSALYLCASSLIAGPDTQYFGPGTRLTVL.

V is TRBV7-2 and J is TRBJ1-5, with D hard to call. Germline CDR1 reads SGHTA; CDR2 reads FQGNSA. The CDR3 has 12 amino acids. V was shortened by 6 bases and J by 3 bases, with 6 bases between the two germline ends. CDR3 region: CASSDFNQPQHF. CDR3 DNA: TGTGCCAGCAGTGACTTCAATCAGCCCCAGCATTTT.

This rearrangement joins TRBV27 to TRBJ2-7; D perhaps matches TRBD1 (6 bases). Per germline, CDR1 MNHEY and CDR2 SMNVEV (reference sequence). Between the trimmed V and J ends, which lost 6 bases and 0 bases, there was a span of 18 bases. The CDR3 sequence is 16 residues long. The CDR3 region has the DNA TGTGCCAGCAGCCAGATACCTAAGACAGGCTCCTACGAGCAGTACTTC. This gives the protein CASSQIPKTGSYEQYF.

A single count supports this clone. J is TRBJ1-2 and V is TRBV5-1; D unclear. The ends were cut back, 4 bases at V and 6 bases at J, with 7 bases in the middle. Germline V gives CDR1 SGHRS, CDR2 YFSETQ. CDR3 length: 11 amino acids. The CDR3 DNA follows: TGCGCCAGCAGCCACGGTAATGGCTACACCTTC. Amino acid sequence: CASSHGNGYTF.

V usage is TRBV6-6 and J usage is TRBJ2-5; possibly TRBD2 for D (6 bases). The CDR3 covers 15 residues. V lost 10 bases, J lost 7 bases, and 25 bases lay in between. Per germline, CDR1 MNHNY and CDR2 SVGAGI (reference sequence). The CDR3 sequence: CATHGRSITGGTQYF. The DNA for the CDR3 is TGTGCCACCCACGGGCGTTCAATCACCGGGGGGACCCAGTACTTC.

The chain carries TRBV19 and TRBJ2-5, with a weak D call TRBD2 (5 bases). V shed 6 bases and J shed 5 bases, with 7 bases lying between them. The V gene's germline CDR1 is LNHDA and CDR2 SQIVND (reference sequence). This CDR3 is 11 amino acids long. CDR3 coding DNA: TGTGCCAGTAGGGAGGAGGAGACCCAGTACTTC. As protein: CASREEETQYF.

The chain joins TRBV4-1 to TRBJ1-2, with 7 bases lining up with TRBD1. The CDR3 is 15 residues long. CDR1 is MGHRA, CDR2 YSYEKL, per germline. The V segment lost 0 bases and the J segment 3 bases; nucleotides outside the gene matches: 4. In DNA, the CDR3 is TGCGCCAGCAGCCAAGATGTAACAGGGGACTATGGCTACACCTTC. The encoded protein is CASSQDVTGDYGYTF.

The chain links TRBV7-9 to TRBJ1-2, with TRBD1 as a possible D gene (6 bases). The CDR3 has 16 amino acids. Trimming pared 1 base from V and 4 bases from J, leaving 16 bases between. Germline V gene data show CDR1 as SEHNR and CDR2 as FQNEAQ (reference sequence). The CDR3 reads CASSLVSPGGAYGYTF. The CDR3 coding sequence is TGTGCCAGCAGCTTAGTCTCCCCCGGGGGGGCCTATGGCTACACCTTC.

This clone occurred once. The chain joins TRBV11-2 to TRBJ2-1, with TRBD1 identical over 12 bases. Trimming at V came to 5 bases and at J to 5 bases, leaving 10 bases not matched to a gene. Germline-derived CDR1 and CDR2 are SGHAT and FQNNGV. CDR3 size: 17 residues. In DNA, the CDR3 is TGTGCCAGCAGCCCAGGGACAGGGGGCGCGGACCACAATGAGCAGTTCTTC. This codes for CASSPGTGGADHNEQFF.

The rearrangement uses TRBV28 and TRBJ1-5; the D is unclear. Germline CDR1 MDHEN, CDR2 SYDVKM. The V gene lost 8 bases and the J gene lost 4 bases, with 9 bases spanning the gap. This CDR3 has 12 residues. The CDR3 DNA reads TGTGCCAGCTCACAGCTAAATCAGCCCCAGCATTTT. Amino acid sequence: CASSQLNQPQHF. Drawing the rest from reference TRBV28 and TRBJ1-5, the complete variable domain is DVKVTQSSRYLVKRTGEKVFLECVQDMDHENMFWYRQDPGLGLRLIYFSYDVKMKEKGDIPEGYSVSREKKERFSLILESASTNQTSMYLCASSQLNQPQHFGDGTRLSIL.

The chain carries TRBV6-1 and TRBJ2-7; D not resolved. Germline assignment: CDR1 MNHNS and CDR2 SASEGT. This CDR3 contains 13 residues. Trimming shortened V by 8 bases and J by 5 bases, and 16 bases separated the two germline ends. CDR3 sequence (DNA): TGTGCCAGCTGTTCTTGGCCTCTGAACGAGCAGTACTTC. Amino acids: CASCSWPLNEQYF.

CDR3 in amino acids: CASSAIRAQGQVPSGANVLTF. The CDR3 nucleotides are TGTGCCAGCAGCGCCATCCGGGCCCAGGGCCAAGTCCCCTCTGGGGCCAACGTCCTGACTTTC. This rearrangement joins TRBV7-3 to TRBJ2-6, with D possibly matching TRBD1 (5 bases). This CDR3 is 21 amino acids long. From germline, CDR1 is SGHTA and CDR2 FQGTGA. The V gene lost 5 bases and the J gene lost 0 bases, with 26 bases spanning the gap.

This chain connects TRBV7-9 to TRBJ2-7, with 8 bases matching TRBD1. The CDR3 has 14 residues. V lost 4 bases to trimming and J lost 6 bases; unmatched junction nucleotides: 8. Looked up from germline, CDR1 is SEHNR and CDR2 is FQNEAQ (reference sequence). The CDR3 here is CASSSPGGKREQYF. CDR3 DNA: TGTGCCAGCAGCTCCCCAGGGGGCAAGCGCGAGCAGTACTTC.

The DNA of the CDR3 is TGTGCCTGGAGTAAAGGACTAGCGGGAGGTAGTTCTGAGCAGTTCTTC. It specifies CAWSKGLAGGSSEQFF. The V and J genes are TRBV30 and TRBJ2-1; 14 bases agree with TRBD2. Unmatched junction bases numbered 9, after V lost 2 bases and J lost 9 bases. Germline CDR1 is GTSNPN and CDR2 is SVGIG (reference sequence). The CDR3 sequence is 16 residues long.

The chain employs TRBV9 and TRBJ1-5, with 7 bases fitting TRBD1. V shed 7 bases, J shed 1 base, and the junction held 17 bases outside the gene matches. The CDR3 consists of 18 residues. Germline V gene sequence: CDR1 SGDLS, CDR2 YYNGEE. The CDR3 coding sequence is TGTGCCAGCCCCGAGGGGCCCAAGGGGACAGCCAGCAATCAGCCCCAGCATTTT. The encoded protein is CASPEGPKGTASNQPQHF.

The chain couples TRBV28 to TRBJ1-2; TRBD1 agrees at 7 bases. The CDR3 is 15 amino acids. CDR1 and CDR2 (germline): MDHEN, SYDVKM. The junction had 9 bases not matched to a gene; V was cut back by 2 bases and J by 6 bases. The CDR3 sequence is CASSLGGGGFDGYTF. CDR3 DNA: TGTGCCAGCAGTTTAGGAGGGGGCGGCTTCGATGGCTACACCTTC.